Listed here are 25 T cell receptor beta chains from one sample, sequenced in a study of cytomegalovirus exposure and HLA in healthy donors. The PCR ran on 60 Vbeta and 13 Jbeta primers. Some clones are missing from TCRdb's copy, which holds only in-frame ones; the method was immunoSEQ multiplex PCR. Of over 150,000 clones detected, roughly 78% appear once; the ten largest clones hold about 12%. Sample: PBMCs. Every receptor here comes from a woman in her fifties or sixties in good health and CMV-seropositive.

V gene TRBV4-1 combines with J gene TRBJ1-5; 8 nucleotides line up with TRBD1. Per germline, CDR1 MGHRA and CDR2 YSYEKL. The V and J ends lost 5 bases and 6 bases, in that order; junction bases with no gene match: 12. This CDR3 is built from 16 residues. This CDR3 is CASSSTQGARSQPQHF. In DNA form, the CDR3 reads TGCGCCAGCAGCTCCACTCAGGGGGCTCGGAGTCAGCCCCAGCATTTT.

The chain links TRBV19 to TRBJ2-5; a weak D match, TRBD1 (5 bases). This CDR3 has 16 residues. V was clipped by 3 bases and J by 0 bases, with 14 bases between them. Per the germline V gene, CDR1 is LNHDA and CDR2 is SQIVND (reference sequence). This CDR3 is CASSMDGQGYQETQYF. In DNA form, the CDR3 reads TGTGCCAGTAGTATGGATGGTCAGGGCTACCAAGAGACCCAGTACTTC.

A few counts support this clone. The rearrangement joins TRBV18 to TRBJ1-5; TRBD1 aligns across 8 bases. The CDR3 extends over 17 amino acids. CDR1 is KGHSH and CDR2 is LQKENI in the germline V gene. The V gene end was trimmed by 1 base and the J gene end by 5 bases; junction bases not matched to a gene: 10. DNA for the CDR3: TGTGCCAGCTCACCACGTGCCGGGACAGGTCGCGATCAGCCCCAGCATTTT. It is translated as CASSPRAGTGRDQPQHF.

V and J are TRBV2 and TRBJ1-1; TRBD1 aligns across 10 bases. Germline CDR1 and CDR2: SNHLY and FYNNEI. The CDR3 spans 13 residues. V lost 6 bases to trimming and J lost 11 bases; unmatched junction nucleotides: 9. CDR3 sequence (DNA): TGTGCCAGCAGCCAGGGACAGGGGCTTCCGGCTTTCTTT. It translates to CASSQGQGLPAFF.

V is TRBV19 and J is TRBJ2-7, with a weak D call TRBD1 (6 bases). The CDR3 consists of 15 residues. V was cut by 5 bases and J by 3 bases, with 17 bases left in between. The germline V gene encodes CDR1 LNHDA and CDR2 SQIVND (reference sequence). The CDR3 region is CASSWTASTHYEQYF. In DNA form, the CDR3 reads TGTGCCAGTAGTTGGACAGCCTCCACGCACTACGAGCAGTACTTC.

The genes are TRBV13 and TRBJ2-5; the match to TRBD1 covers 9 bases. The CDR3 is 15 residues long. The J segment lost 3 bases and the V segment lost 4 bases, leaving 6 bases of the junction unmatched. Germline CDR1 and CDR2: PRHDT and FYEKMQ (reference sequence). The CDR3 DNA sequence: TGTGCCAGCAGCTCTCGTGGGACAGGGAAAGAGACCCAGTACTTC. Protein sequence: CASSSRGTGKETQYF.

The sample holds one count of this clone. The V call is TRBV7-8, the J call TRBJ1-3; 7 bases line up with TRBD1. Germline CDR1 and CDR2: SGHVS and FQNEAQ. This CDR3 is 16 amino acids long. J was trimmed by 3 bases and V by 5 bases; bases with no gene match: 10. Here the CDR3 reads CASSPTGPPGGNTIYF. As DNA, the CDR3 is TGTGCCAGCAGCCCGACAGGGCCCCCGGGTGGAAACACCATATATTTT.

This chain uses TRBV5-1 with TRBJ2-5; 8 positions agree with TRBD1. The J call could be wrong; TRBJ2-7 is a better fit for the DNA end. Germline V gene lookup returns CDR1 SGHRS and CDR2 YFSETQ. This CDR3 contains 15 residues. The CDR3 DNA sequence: TGCGCCAGCAGCTTCCGGGACAGGTTATTCAACGAGCAGTACTTC. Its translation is CASSFRDRLFNEQYF.

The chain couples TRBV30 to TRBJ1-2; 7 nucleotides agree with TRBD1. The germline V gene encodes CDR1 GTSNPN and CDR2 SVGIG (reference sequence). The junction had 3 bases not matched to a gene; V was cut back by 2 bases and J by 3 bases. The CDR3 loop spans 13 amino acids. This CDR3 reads CAWSRDRDYGYTF. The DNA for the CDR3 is TGTGCCTGGAGTCGGGACAGAGACTATGGCTACACCTTC.

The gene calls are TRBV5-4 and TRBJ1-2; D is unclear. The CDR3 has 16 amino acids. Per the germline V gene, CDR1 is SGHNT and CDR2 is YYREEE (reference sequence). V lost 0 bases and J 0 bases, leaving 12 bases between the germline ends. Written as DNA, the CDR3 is TGTGCCAGCAGCTTGGTCAGGCAGATTTCTAACTATGGCTACACCTTC. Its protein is CASSLVRQISNYGYTF.

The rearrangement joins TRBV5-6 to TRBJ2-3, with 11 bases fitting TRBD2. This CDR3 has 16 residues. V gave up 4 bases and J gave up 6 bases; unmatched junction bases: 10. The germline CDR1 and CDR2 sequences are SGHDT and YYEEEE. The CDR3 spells CASSRISTSGGDTQYF. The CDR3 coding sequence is TGTGCCAGCAGCCGTATCAGCACTAGCGGGGGTGATACGCAGTATTTT.

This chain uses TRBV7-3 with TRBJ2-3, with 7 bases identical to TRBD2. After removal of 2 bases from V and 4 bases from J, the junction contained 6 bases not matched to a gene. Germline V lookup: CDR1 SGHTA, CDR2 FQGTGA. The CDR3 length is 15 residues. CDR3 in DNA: TGTGCCAGCAGCTTAGGCGGGGAGGGGCCAGATACGCAGTATTTT. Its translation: CASSLGGEGPDTQYF.

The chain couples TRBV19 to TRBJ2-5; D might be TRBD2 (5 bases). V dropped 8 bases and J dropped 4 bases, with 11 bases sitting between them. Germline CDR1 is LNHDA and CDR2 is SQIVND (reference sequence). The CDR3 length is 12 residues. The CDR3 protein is CASSRAGETQYF. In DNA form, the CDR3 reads TGTGCCAGTTCTCGGGCGGGAGAGACCCAGTACTTC.

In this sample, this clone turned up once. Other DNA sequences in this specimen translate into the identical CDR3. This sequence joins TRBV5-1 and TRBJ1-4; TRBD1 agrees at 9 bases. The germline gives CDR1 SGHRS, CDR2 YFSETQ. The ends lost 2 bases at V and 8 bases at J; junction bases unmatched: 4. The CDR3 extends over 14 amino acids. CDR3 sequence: CASSFGQGREKLFF. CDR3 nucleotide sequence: TGCGCCAGCAGCTTCGGACAGGGGCGAGAAAAACTGTTTTTT.

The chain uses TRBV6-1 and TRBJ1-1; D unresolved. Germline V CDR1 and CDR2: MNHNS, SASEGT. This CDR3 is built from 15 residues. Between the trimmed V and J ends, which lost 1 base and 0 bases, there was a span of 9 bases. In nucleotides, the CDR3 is TGTGCCAGCAGTGAAGTTAACAGAATGAACACTGAAGCTTTCTTT. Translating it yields CASSEVNRMNTEAFF.

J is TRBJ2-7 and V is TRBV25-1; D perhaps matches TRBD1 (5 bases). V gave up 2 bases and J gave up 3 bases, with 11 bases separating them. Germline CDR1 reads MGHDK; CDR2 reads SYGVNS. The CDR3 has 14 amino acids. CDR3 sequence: CASSEADTNYEQYF. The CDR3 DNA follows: TGTGCCAGCAGTGAAGCGGACACAAACTACGAGCAGTACTTC.

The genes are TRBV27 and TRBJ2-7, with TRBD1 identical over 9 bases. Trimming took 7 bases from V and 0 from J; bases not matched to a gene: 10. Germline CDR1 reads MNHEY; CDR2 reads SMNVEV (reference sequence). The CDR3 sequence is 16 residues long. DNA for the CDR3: TGTGCCAGCAAAAGGACAGGGGCGCCGAACTCCTACGAGCAGTACTTC. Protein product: CASKRTGAPNSYEQYF.

The CDR3 reads CASSLPGQPYEQYF. The CDR3 DNA reads TGTGCCAGCAGCTTACCGGGACAGCCTTACGAGCAGTACTTC. V is TRBV7-9 and J is TRBJ2-7; 7 bases map to TRBD1. The CDR3 consists of 14 residues. Germline values: CDR1 SEHNR, CDR2 FQNEAQ (reference sequence). Trimming took 2 bases from V and 4 from J; bases not matched to a gene: 5.

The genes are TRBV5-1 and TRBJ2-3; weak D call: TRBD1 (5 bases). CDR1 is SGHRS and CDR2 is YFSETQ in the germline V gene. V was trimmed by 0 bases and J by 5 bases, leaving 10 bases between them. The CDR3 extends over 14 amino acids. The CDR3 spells CASSLGQGIDTQYF. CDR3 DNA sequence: TGCGCCAGCAGCTTGGGGCAGGGAATAGATACGCAGTATTTT.

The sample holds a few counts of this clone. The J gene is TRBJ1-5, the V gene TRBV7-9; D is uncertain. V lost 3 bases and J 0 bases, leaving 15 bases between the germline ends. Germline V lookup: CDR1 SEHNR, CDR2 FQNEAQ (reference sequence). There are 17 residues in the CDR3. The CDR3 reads CASSFYSGGYSNQPQHF. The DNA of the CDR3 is TGTGCCAGCAGCTTTTACAGCGGAGGGTATAGCAATCAGCCCCAGCATTTT. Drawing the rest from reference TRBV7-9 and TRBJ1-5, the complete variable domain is DTGVSQNPRHKITKRGQNVTFRCDPISEHNRLYWYRQTLGQGPEFLTYFQNEAQLEKSRLLSDRFSAERPKGSFSTLEIQRTEQGDSAMYLCASSFYSGGYSNQPQHFGDGTRLSIL.

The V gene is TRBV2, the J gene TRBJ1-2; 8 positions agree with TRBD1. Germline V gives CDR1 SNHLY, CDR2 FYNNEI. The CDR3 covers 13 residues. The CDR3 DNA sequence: TGTGCGTATCCGGGACAGGCTCCCTATGGCTACACCTTC. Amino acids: CAYPGQAPYGYTF.

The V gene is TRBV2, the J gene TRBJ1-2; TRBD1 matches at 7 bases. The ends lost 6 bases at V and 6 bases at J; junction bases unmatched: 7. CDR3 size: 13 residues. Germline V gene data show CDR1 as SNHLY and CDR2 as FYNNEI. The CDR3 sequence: CASSVTGLNGYTF. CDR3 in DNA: TGTGCCAGCAGCGTGACAGGGCTGAATGGCTACACCTTC.

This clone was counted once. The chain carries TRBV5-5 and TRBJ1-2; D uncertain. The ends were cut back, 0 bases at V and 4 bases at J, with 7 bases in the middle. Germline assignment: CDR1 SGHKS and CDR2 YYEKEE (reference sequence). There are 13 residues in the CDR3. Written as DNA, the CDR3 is TGTGCCAGCAGCTTGGGACCGGGCTATGGCTACACCTTC. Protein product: CASSLGPGYGYTF.

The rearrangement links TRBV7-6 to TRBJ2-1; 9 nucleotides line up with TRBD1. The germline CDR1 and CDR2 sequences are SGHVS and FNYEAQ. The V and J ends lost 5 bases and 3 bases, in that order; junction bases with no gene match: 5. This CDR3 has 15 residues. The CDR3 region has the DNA TGTGCCAGCAGCGTCACGGGACAGGGCTACAATGAGCAGTTCTTC. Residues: CASSVTGQGYNEQFF.

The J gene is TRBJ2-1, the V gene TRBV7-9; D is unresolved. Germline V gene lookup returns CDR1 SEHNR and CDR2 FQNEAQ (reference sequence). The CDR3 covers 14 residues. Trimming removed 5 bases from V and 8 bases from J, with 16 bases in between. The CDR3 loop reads CASSLTTSPDEQFF. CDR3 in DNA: TGTGCCAGCAGCCTAACGACATCTCCTGATGAGCAGTTCTTC.